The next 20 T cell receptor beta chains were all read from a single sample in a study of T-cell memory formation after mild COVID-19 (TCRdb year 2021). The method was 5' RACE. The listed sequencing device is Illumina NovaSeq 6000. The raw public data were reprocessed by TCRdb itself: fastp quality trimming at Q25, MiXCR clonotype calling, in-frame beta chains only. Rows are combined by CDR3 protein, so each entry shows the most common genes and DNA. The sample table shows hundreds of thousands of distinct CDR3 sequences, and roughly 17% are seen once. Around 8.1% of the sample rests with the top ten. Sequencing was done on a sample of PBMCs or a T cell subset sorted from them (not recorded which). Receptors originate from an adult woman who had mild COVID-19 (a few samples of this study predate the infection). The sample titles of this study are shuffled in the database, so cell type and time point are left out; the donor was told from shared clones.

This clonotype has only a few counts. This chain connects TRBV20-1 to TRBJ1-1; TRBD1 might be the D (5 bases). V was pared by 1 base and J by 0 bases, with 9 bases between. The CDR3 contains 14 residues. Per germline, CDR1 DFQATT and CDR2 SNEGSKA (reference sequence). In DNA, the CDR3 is TGCAGTGCTAGAGCGGGACGGATGAACACTGAAGCTTTCTTT. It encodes CSARAGRMNTEAFF.

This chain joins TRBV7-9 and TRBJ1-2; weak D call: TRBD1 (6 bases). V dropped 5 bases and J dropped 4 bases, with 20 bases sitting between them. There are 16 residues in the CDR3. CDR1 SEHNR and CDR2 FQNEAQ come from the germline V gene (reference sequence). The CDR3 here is CASSRGGGQKSYGYTF. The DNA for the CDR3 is TGTGCCAGCAGCCGCGGAGGGGGGCAAAAAAGCTATGGCTACACCTTC.

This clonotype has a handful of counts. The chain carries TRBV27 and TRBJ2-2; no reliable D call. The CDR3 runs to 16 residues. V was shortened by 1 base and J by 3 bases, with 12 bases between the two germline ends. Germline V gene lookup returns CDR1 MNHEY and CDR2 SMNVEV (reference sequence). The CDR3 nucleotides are TGTGCCAGCAGTTTATTTGGGTCGCAGGACACCGGGGAGCTGTTTTTT. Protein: CASSLFGSQDTGELFF.

CDR3 DNA sequence: TGCGCCAGCAGCTCAGCGGGTGGGGGCTCGGTAGATAACTATGGCTACACCTTC. Its translation is CASSSAGGGSVDNYGYTF. The rearrangement joins TRBV5-1 to TRBJ1-2, with D maybe TRBD1 (6 bases). Germline V CDR1 and CDR2: SGHRS, YFSETQ. V was clipped by 3 bases and J by 1 base, with 22 bases between them. This CDR3 has 18 amino acids.

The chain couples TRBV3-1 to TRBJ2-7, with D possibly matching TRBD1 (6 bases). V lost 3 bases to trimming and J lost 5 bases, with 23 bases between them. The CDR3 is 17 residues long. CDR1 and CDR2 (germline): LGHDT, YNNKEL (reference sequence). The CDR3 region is CASSQVPKTGRANEQYF. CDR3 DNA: TGTGCCAGCAGCCAGGTTCCCAAGACAGGCAGGGCTAACGAGCAGTACTTC.

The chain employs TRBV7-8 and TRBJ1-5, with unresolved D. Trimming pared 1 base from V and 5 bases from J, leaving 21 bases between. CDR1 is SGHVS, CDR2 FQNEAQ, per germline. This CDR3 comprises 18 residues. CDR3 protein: CASSLEMMAGWQDQPQHF. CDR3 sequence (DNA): TGTGCCAGCAGCTTAGAAATGATGGCGGGGTGGCAGGATCAGCCCCAGCATTTT.

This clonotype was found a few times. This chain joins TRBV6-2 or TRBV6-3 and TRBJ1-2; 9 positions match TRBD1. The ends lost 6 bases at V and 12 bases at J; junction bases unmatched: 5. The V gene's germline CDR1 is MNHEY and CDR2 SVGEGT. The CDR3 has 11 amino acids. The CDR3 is CASRDRGVDTF. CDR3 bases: TGTGCCAGCAGGGACAGGGGAGTGGACACCTTC.

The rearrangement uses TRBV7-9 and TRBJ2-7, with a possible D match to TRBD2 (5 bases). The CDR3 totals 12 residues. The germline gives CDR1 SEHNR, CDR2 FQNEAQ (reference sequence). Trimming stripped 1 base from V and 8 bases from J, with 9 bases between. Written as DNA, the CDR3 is TGTGCCAGCAGCTTAGAACTAGTGAAGCAGTACTTC. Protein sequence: CASSLELVKQYF.

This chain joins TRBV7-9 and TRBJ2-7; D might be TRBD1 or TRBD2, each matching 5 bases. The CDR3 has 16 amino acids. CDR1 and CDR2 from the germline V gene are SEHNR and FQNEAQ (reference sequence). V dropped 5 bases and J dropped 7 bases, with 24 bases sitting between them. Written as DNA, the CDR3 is TGTGCCAGCAGCAAACGAGAGGGGAAAGGGCCGGGGGAGCAGTACTTC. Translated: CASSKREGKGPGEQYF. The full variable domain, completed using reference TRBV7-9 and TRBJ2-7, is DTGVSQNPRHKITKRGQNVTFRCDPISEHNRLYWYRQTLGQGPEFLTYFQNEAQLEKSRLLSDRFSAERPKGSFSTLEIQRTEQGDSAMYLCASSKREGKGPGEQYFGPGTRLTVT.

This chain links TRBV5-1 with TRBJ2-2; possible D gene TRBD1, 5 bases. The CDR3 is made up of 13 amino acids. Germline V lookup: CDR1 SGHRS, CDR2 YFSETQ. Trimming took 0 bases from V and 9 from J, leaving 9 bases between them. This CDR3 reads CASSLEGERELFF. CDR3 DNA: TGCGCCAGCAGCTTGGAAGGGGAACGGGAGCTGTTTTTT.

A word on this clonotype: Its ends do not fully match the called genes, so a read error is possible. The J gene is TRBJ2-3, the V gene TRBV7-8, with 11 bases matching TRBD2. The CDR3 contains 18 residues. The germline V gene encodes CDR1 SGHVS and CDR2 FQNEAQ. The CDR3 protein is CDSSAIGLAGGNTDTQYF. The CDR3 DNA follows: TGTGACAGCAGCGCCATTGGGCTAGCGGGGGGAAACACAGATACGCAGTATTTT.

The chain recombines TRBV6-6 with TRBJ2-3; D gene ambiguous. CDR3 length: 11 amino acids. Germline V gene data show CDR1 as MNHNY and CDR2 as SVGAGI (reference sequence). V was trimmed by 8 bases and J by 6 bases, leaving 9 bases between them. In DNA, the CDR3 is TGTGCCAGCTGTGGGGTGGATACGCAGTATTTT. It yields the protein CASCGVDTQYF.

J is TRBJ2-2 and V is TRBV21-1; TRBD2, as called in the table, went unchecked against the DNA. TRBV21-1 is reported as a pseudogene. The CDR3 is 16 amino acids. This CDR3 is CASSRQQGPRSGELFF. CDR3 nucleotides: TGTGCCAGCAGCCGCCAGCAGGGACCTCGATCCGGGGAGCTGTTTTTT.

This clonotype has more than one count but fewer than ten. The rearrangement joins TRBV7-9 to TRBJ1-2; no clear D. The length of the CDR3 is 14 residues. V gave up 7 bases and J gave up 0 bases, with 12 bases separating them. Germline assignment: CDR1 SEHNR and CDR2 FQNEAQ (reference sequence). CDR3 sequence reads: CASTLAEANYGYTF. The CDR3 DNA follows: TGTGCCAGCACTTTGGCGGAAGCTAACTATGGCTACACCTTC. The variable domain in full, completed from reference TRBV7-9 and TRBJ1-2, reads DTGVSQNPRHKITKRGQNVTFRCDPISEHNRLYWYRQTLGQGPEFLTYFQNEAQLEKSRLLSDRFSAERPKGSFSTLEIQRTEQGDSAMYLCASTLAEANYGYTFGSGTRLTVV.

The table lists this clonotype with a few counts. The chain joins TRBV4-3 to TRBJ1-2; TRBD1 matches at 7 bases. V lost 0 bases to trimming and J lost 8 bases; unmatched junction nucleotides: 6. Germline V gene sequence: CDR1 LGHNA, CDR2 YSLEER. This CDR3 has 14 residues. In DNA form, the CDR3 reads TGCGCCAGCAGCCAAGATGTTAGGGGGCTAGGCTACACCTTC. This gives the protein CASSQDVRGLGYTF.

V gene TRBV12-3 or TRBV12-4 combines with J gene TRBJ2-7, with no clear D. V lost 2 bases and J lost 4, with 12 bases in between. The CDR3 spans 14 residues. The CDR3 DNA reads TGTGCCAGCAGTTTAACAGATCCGGCTTACGAGCAGTACTTC. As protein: CASSLTDPAYEQYF.

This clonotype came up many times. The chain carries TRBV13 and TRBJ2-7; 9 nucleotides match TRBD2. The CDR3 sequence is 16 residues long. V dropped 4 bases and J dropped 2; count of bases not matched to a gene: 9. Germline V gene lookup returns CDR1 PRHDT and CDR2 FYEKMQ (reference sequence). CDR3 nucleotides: TGTGCCAGCAGCTCCACGACTAGCGGAGAAACCTACGAGCAGTACTTC. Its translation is CASSSTTSGETYEQYF.

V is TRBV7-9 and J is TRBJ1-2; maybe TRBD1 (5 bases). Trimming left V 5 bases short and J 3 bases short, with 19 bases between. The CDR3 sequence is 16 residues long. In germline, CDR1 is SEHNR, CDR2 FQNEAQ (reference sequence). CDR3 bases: TGTGCCAGCAGCAGAGGGATAGCCAGGGAAGACTATGGCTACACCTTC. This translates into CASSRGIAREDYGYTF.

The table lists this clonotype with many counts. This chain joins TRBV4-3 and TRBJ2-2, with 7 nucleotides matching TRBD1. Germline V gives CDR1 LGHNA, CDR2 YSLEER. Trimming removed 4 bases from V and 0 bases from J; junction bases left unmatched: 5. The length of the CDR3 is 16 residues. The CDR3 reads CASSLEGGTNTGELFF. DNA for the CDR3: TGCGCCAGCAGCCTTGAAGGGGGCACGAACACCGGGGAGCTGTTTTTT.

CDR3 loop: CASSLWEVNYGYTF. CDR3 coding DNA: TGTGCCAGCAGCTTGTGGGAGGTTAACTATGGCTACACCTTC. V gene TRBV5-6 combines with J gene TRBJ1-2; D remains unclear. Germline-derived CDR1 and CDR2 are SGHDT and YYEEEE. This CDR3 has 14 amino acids. Trimming left V 1 base short and J 1 base short, with 8 bases between. Based on the CDR3 plus reference TRBV5-6 and TRBJ1-2, the full variable domain is DAGVTQSPTHLIKTRGQQVTLRCSPKSGHDTVSWYQQALGQGPQFIFQYYEEEERQRGNFPDRFSGHQFPNYSSELNVNALLLGDSALYLCASSLWEVNYGYTFGSGTRLTVV.